These 6 T cell receptor beta chains came from one sample sequenced in a study of CD8 T cells in ankylosing spondylitis. TCRdb analysed the 5' RACE reads with MiXCR anew, one entry per CDR3 protein. The sample includes roughly 180,000 distinct CDR3 sequences, around a tenth of them seen just once. Sequenced material: blood, either unsorted or a sorted T cell fraction (not recorded which). These receptors were obtained from a female donor with ankylosing spondylitis or in good health (not recorded which).

This clonotype was found a few times. CDR3 nucleotide sequence: TGTGCCTGGAAGAGCAGGGGTTATGATGAGCAGTTCTTC. This codes for CAWKSRGYDEQFF. The chain joins TRBV30 to TRBJ2-1; possibly TRBD1 for D (6 bases). This CDR3 has 13 amino acids. V lost 4 bases and J lost 8, with 15 bases in between. Germline CDR1 GTSNPN, CDR2 SVGIG (reference sequence). The full variable domain, rest sourced from reference TRBV30 and TRBJ2-1, is SQTIHQWPATLVQPVGSPLSLECTVEGTSNPNLYWYRQAAGRGLQLLFYSVGIGQISSEVPQNLSASRPQDRQFILSSKKLLLSDSGFYLCAWKSRGYDEQFFGPGTRLTVL.

This clonotype showed up just a few times. The V gene is TRBV10-3, the J gene TRBJ2-2; D call uncertain. The germline V gene encodes CDR1 ENHRY and CDR2 SYGVKD. The CDR3 loop spans 12 amino acids. The V gene lost 6 bases and the J gene lost 4 bases, with 6 bases spanning the gap. CDR3 nucleotides: TGTGCCATCAGGAGGAGCACCGGGGAGCTGTTTTTT. This sequence encodes CAIRRSTGELFF.

This clonotype was seen a handful of times. The V and J genes are TRBV5-6 and TRBJ2-1; the D is unclear. Per the germline V gene, CDR1 is SGHDT and CDR2 is YYEEEE. The CDR3 is made up of 15 amino acids. The V gene lost 1 base and the J gene lost 4 bases, with 12 bases spanning the gap. CDR3 sequence (DNA): TGTGCCAGCAGCTTGATGAGGACGAGGTACAATGAGCAGTTCTTC. Residues: CASSLMRTRYNEQFF.

This clonotype has at least ten counts. This rearrangement joins TRBV20-1 to TRBJ2-7; perhaps D is TRBD1 or TRBD2 (5 bases each). V lost 5 bases and J lost 7, with 21 bases in between. Germline V CDR1 and CDR2: DFQATT, SNEGSKA (reference sequence). The CDR3 is 14 residues long. DNA for the CDR3: TGCAGTGCTCTCCCGTTGGGGACGGCAGGGGAGCAGTACTTC. Translated, it gives CSALPLGTAGEQYF.

At least ten counts were recorded for this clonotype. The chain recombines TRBV10-3 with TRBJ2-1, with 13 nucleotides matching TRBD2. Per the germline V gene, CDR1 is ENHRY and CDR2 is SYGVKD. CDR3 size: 13 residues. V lost 10 bases to trimming and J lost 9 bases; unmatched junction nucleotides: 6. This chain's CDR3 is CASGLAGVIEQFF. DNA for the CDR3: TGTGCCAGCGGACTAGCGGGAGTGATTGAGCAGTTCTTC.

The chain combines TRBV30 with TRBJ1-1, with a weak D call TRBD1 (5 bases). From germline, CDR1 is GTSNPN and CDR2 SVGIG (reference sequence). CDR3 length: 12 residues. Trimming removed 2 bases from V and 5 bases from J, with 9 bases in between. The CDR3 loop is CAWSLAGTEAFF. As DNA, the CDR3 is TGTGCCTGGAGTCTAGCAGGGACTGAAGCTTTCTTT.